This is a list of T cell receptor beta chains from one sample in a study of sequential checkpoint blockade in melanoma. Only in-frame clones appear in the TCRdb table, and some are missing; sequencing was by immunoSEQ multiplex PCR. The data contain about 6,400 clones, approximately 21% of them singletons. The sample here was tumor tissue (inferred from file names), taken from a patient given nivolumab and ipilimumab in sequence. The receptors stem from a human donor with melanoma. The CDR3 runs from the conserved cysteine through the conserved F or W. The order of the fields is D gene, V gene, clone size, J gene, CDR3 DNA, CDR3 protein. The D gene is left open where the match is weak. Size is stated for part of the rows, as once, few or many counts, or as a class when the clone is expanded.

d_gene: TRBD1; v_gene: TRBV18; abundance: -; j_gene: TRBJ2-7; CDR3nt: TGTGCCAGCTCACCCCCGGGACAGGGGTCATACGAGCAGTACTTC; CDR3aa: CASSPPGQGSYEQYF
d_gene: -; v_gene: TRBV9; abundance: -; j_gene: TRBJ2-1; CDR3nt: TGTGCCAGCAGCGTAACCGGGGGCAATGAGCAGTTCTTC; CDR3aa: CASSVTGGNEQFF
d_gene: -; v_gene: TRBV12-5; abundance: -; j_gene: TRBJ2-7; CDR3nt: TGTGCTAGTGCAGGGAATGGCTACGAGCAGTACTTC; CDR3aa: CASAGNGYEQYF
d_gene: TRBD2; v_gene: TRBV6-8; abundance: few; j_gene: TRBJ2-7; CDR3nt: TGTGCCAGCAGTTACTTGGCTAGCGGGGGGTACGAGCAGTACTTC; CDR3aa: CASSYLASGGYEQYF
d_gene: -; v_gene: TRBV23-1; abundance: medium-sized; j_gene: TRBJ1-1; CDR3nt: TGCGCCAGCAGCTTAGGCAGGGCCACTGAAGCTTTCTTT; CDR3aa: CASSLGRATEAFF
d_gene: -; v_gene: TRBV28; abundance: -; j_gene: TRBJ2-7; CDR3nt: TGTGCCAGCACAGAGCTCGCAAGGGCCTACGAGCAGTACTTC; CDR3aa: CASTELARAYEQYF
d_gene: -; v_gene: TRBV15; abundance: -; j_gene: TRBJ1-5; CDR3nt: TGTGCCACCAGCATCAACAGGGATAATCAGCCCCAGCATTTT; CDR3aa: CATSINRDNQPQHF
d_gene: -; v_gene: TRBV6-8; abundance: -; j_gene: TRBJ2-4; CDR3nt: TGTGCCAGCAGTTACTCCCAGGCAAGGAAACACATTCAGTACTTC; CDR3aa: CASSYSQARKHIQYF
d_gene: TRBD2; v_gene: TRBV11-3; abundance: many; j_gene: TRBJ2-7; CDR3nt: TGTGCCAGCAGCCCTCACTCGGGGGGACCGGCGGCCTACGAGCAGTACTTC; CDR3aa: CASSPHSGGPAAYEQYF
d_gene: -; v_gene: TRBV18; abundance: -; j_gene: TRBJ2-7; CDR3nt: TGTGCCAGCTCACCATCGGGGGTGGGCGAGCAGTACTTC; CDR3aa: CASSPSGVGEQYF
d_gene: TRBD1; v_gene: TRBV18; abundance: -; j_gene: TRBJ2-2; CDR3nt: TGTGCCAGCTCACCACCCTACAGGGGGCCTCCCGGAGAGGAGCTGTTTTTT; CDR3aa: CASSPPYRGPPGEELFF
d_gene: -; v_gene: TRBV12-2; abundance: -; j_gene: TRBJ2-2; CDR3nt: TGTGCCGACAATACAGGGGGCGGCACCGGGGAGCTGTTTTTT; CDR3aa: CADNTGGGTGELFF
d_gene: TRBD2; v_gene: TRBV11-3; abundance: many; j_gene: TRBJ2-7; CDR3nt: TGTGCCAGCAGCCGGACGGGACTAGCGGGAGAAAACGAGCAGTACTTC; CDR3aa: CASSRTGLAGENEQYF
d_gene: TRBD2; v_gene: TRBV11-3; abundance: few; j_gene: TRBJ2-3; CDR3nt: TGTGCCAGCAGCTTCGACTTAGCGGGAGGGGCAGATACGCAGTATTTT; CDR3aa: CASSFDLAGGADTQYF
d_gene: TRBD2; v_gene: TRBV18; abundance: -; j_gene: TRBJ2-7; CDR3nt: TGTGCCAGCTCACCAAGCGGGAGCTACGAGCAGTACTTC; CDR3aa: CASSPSGSYEQYF
d_gene: TRBD2; v_gene: TRBV6-8; abundance: few; j_gene: TRBJ2-5; CDR3nt: TGTGCCACTAAGGGCGGGGGGGAACAAGAGACCCAGTACTTC; CDR3aa: CATKGGGEQETQYF